This T cell receptor beta chain is drawn from a study of blood T cells in healthy people across ages. Using a J-beta primer mix together with a sample-barcoded 5' primer, a second PCR was run for about 6 to 11 cycles. From the 5' RACE reads, TCRdb called clonotypes with MiXCR, one entry per CDR3 protein. The sample has over 700,000 distinct CDR3 sequences, around a quarter seen once. The data also belong to a second study, concerning T cells of mothers and their children.

Sequencing input: blood. The sequence was collected from a boy under 18 in good health.

The CDR3 DNA is TGCGCCAGCAGCCCCAGGACGGGATTGTACACTGAAGCTTTCTTT. Translated, it gives CASSPRTGLYTEAFF. The chain joins TRBV4-3 to TRBJ1-1; D is unclear. Germline assignment: CDR1 LGHNA and CDR2 YSLEER. Trimming cost V 4 bases and J 3 bases, with 15 bases left between them. There are 15 residues in the CDR3.